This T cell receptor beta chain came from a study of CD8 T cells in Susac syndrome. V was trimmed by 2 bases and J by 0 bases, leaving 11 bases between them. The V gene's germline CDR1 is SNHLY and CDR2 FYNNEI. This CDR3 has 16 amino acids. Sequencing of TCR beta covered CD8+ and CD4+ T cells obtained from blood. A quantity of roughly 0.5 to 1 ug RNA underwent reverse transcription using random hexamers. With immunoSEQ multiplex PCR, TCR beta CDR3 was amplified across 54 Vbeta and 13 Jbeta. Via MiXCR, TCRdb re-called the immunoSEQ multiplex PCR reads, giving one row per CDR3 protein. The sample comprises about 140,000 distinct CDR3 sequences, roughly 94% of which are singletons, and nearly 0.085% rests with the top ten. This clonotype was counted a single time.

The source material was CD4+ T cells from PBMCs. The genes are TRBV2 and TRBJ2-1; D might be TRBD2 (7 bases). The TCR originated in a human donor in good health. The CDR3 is CASSEQGGGSYNEQFF. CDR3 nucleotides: TGTGCCAGCAGTGAACAGGGAGGGGGCTCCTACAATGAGCAGTTCTTC.